This T cell receptor beta chain came from a study of blood T cell repertoires in COVID-19. Ages ranged from about 18 to 89 years, with residence in around 24 US areas. V lost 4 bases and J lost 6; bases outside the gene matches: 10. There are 15 residues in the CDR3. The germline gives CDR1 SGHRS, CDR2 YFSETQ. Measured with immunoSEQ multiplex PCR; TCRdb has only the in-frame clones, and not every one. Altogether 140,000 to 150,000 clones are present, roughly 90% being singletons, with the ten largest covering about 1.2%. The clonotype comes from a woman in her 30s with acute COVID-19. Sequenced: PBMCs or T cells enriched from blood (not recorded which). The V gene is TRBV5-1, the J gene TRBJ2-3, with 8 positions matching TRBD2. DNA for the CDR3: TGCGCCAGCAGCGGCACAGCGGGAGTACCCGATACGCAGTATTTT. It encodes CASSGTAGVPDTQYF.